This T cell receptor beta chain was captured in a study of shared clonotypes between healthy human individuals. Authors' data handling: ImmunoSEQ sequences covered only the junction and lacked quality scores; filtering therefore differed. Assay used: immunoSEQ multiplex PCR; TCRdb lists only in-frame clones, some missing. V, J and clone size are taken as reported in that table, and D and trimming were inferred from the DNA itself. The sample records over 300,000 clones, roughly 91% being singletons. Germline assignment: CDR1 SGDLS and CDR2 YYNGEE. The CDR3 has 13 residues. V was clipped by 0 bases and J by 3 bases, with 7 bases between them. Findings and caveats of the study: Sampling covered nothing but blood. Tissue TCR repertoires likely differ from those found in blood.

CD45RO+ cells went into CD8 memory alongside CCR7-negative CD45RA+ TemRA cells. This clone was seen only once. Antigen unknown. The TCR sequence derives from a man aged 18 to 30 in good health. Specimen: memory CD8+ T cells sorted from blood. Subset noted: CD45RO+ cells pooled with CCR7-negative TemRA cells. The gene calls are TRBV9 and TRBJ2-7, with D hard to call. The DNA of the CDR3 is TGTGCCAGCAGCGTAGAGGACGACTACGAGCAGTACTTC. The encoded protein is CASSVEDDYEQYF.